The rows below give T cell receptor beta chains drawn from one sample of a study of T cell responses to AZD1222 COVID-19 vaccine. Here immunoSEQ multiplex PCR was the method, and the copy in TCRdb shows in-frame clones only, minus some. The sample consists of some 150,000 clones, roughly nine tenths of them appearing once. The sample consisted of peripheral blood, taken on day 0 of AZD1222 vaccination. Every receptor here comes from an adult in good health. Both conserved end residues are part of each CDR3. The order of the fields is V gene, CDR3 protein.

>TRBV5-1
CASSRRTGGNTEAFF
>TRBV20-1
CSASRGSLSNEQFF
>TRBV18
CASSPQGTGYGYTF
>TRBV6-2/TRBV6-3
CASSYLAGGSTDTQYF
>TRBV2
CASRKKRGEETQYF
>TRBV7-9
CASSSHLDNGNTIYF
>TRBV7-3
CASSNRDRVYEQYF
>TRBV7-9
CASSLAGTGREKLFF
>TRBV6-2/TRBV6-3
CASTPISGNLAKNIQYF
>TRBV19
CASSMDRGIRYGYTF
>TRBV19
CASSRTVNTEAFF
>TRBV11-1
CASSLESNQPQHF
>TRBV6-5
CASLLLSGADTQYF
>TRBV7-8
CASSPGPGGNTDTQYF
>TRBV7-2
CASSPPARSLNIQYF
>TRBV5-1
CASSYPEGQAEETQYF
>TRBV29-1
CSVGVQGKADTQYF
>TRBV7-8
CASSLRGQGRNYGYTF
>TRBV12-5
CASALGGGGSSYNEQFF
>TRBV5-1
CASSLAGGEPQHF
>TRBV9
CASSVDSYGYTF
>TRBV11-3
CASSLDLTGDTEAFF
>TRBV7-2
CASSLQGPSTDTQYF
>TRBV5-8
CASSLDPGNNQPQHF
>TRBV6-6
CASTQRGSGNTIYF
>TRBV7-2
CASSLDGLAGTDTQYF
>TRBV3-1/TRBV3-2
CASSQGMRQPQHF